Below, one T cell receptor (beta chain) is given with its context. The record originates from a study of blood T cell repertoires in COVID-19. Study overall: Whether acute or convalescent, the COVID-19 samples came from the United States, Italy and Spain.

Using immunoSEQ multiplex PCR, the repertoire was profiled, and TCRdb retains in-frame clones only, with some absent. The data contain 97,000 or so clones, roughly 86% of them singletons. Germline values: CDR1 MGHRA, CDR2 YSYEKL. The V end was cut by 0 bases, the J end by 4 bases, with 12 bases between. CDR3 length: 15 amino acids. Sequenced: peripheral blood. The V gene is TRBV4-1, the J gene TRBJ1-2; a weak D match, TRBD1 (5 bases). The receptor's source is a man aged 45-60 years with active or convalescent COVID-19. The CDR3 coding sequence is TGCGCCAGCAGCCAAGATCCCGGGACTCTCTATGGCTACACCTTC. It is translated as CASSQDPGTLYGYTF.